This T cell receptor beta chain was documented in a study of beta chain features in type 1 diabetes. Overall study context: Analysis included roughly 100 million sorted cells drawn from all samples. General study results and limits: Diminished insertions and augmented deletions at VDJ junctions characterized type 1 diabetes patients. Type 1 diabetes patients had moderately but significantly shorter TCRB CDR3s in all four CD4+ subsets.

V gave up 6 bases and J gave up 1 base; unmatched junction bases: 8. The length of the CDR3 is 16 residues. The V gene's germline CDR1 is LGHNT and CDR2 FRNRAP. The sequenced template was cDNA made from the entire isolated RNA. Profiling relied on immunoSEQ multiplex PCR, and the TCRdb table lists in-frame clones only, not all of them. The sample consists of 600,000 to 700,000 clones, under 15% of them appearing once. Blood was collected once per donor into heparin, averaging around 120 mL. Details on this clone: Antigen unknown.

The receptor was isolated from a man aged 30 to 39 with type 1 diabetes. The sequenced sample consisted of naive CD4+ T cells from blood. The chain recombines TRBV12-5 with TRBJ2-2, with TRBD1 matching over 7 bases. This CDR3 is CASGPGTAGNTGELFF. The CDR3 DNA reads TGTGCTAGTGGGCCCGGGACAGCAGGGAACACCGGGGAGCTGTTTTTT.